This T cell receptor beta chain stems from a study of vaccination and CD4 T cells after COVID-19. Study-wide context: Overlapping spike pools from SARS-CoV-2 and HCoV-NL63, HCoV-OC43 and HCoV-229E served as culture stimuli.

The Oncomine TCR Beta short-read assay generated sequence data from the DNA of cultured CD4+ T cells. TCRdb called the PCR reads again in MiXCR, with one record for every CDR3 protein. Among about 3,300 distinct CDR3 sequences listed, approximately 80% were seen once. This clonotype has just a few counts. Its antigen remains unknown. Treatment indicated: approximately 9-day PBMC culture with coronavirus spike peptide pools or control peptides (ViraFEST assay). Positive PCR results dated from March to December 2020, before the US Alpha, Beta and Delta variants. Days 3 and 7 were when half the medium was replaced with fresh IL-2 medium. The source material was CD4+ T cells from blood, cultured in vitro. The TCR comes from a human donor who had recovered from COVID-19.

The CDR3 is CASRGPSYEQYF. For the CDR3, the DNA is TGTGCCAGCCGGGGGCCCTCCTACGAGCAGTACTTC. The J gene is TRBJ2-7, the V gene TRBV7-2; D is perhaps TRBD1 or TRBD2 (6 bases each). The CDR3 sequence is 12 residues long. Germline V gene data show CDR1 as SGHTA and CDR2 as FQGNSA. The V end lost 8 bases, the J end lost 0 bases, and 8 bases lay between the germline ends.